This T cell receptor (beta chain) was sequenced in a study of blood T cell repertoires in COVID-19. Study-level background: Sites across the United States, Italy and Spain contributed samples from acute and convalescent COVID-19.

In the original analysis: Cell counts per sample came from amplifying reference gene primers. The repertoire was sequenced with immunoSEQ multiplex PCR; TCRdb's copy has only in-frame clones and lacks some. Clone size and V and J calls were adopted from that table, with D and trimming inferred from the DNA. This table has around 200,000 clones, over 75% appearing once. Per germline, CDR1 SGHAT and CDR2 FQNNGV. V lost 4 bases to trimming and J lost 2 bases, with 9 bases between them. CDR3 length: 14 residues. V is TRBV11-2 and J is TRBJ2-4; D remains unclear. This clonotype was sampled from a woman over 75 with acute or convalescent COVID-19. The sequencing sample was made of peripheral blood. CDR3 in amino acids: CASSSTGPKNIQYF. The CDR3, as DNA: TGTGCCAGCAGCTCGACTGGTCCCAAAAACATTCAGTACTTC. Combining the CDR3 with reference TRBV11-2 and TRBJ2-4 gives the whole variable domain EAGVAQSPRYKIIEKRQSVAFWCNPISGHATLYWYQQILGQGPKLLIQFQNNGVVDDSQLPKDRFSAERLKGVDSTLKIQPAKLEDSAVYLCASSSTGPKNIQYFGAGTRLSVL.